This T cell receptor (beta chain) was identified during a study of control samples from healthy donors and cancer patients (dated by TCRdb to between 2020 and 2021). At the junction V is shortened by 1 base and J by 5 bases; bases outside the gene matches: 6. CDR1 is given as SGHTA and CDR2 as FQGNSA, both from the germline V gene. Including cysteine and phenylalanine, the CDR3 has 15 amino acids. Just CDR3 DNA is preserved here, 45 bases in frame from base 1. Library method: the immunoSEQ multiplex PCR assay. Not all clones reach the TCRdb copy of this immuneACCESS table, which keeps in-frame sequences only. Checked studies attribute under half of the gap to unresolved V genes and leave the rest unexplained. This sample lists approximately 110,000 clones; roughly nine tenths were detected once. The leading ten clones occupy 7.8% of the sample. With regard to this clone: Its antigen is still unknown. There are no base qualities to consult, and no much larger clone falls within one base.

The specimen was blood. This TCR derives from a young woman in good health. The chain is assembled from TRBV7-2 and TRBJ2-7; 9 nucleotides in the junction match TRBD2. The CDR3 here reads CASSLVAGVKDEQYF. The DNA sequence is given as TGTGCCAGCAGCTTAGTAGCGGGAGTCAAGGACGAGCAGTACTTC.